The 26 T cell receptor beta chains reported below all come from one sample, sequenced in a study of technical replicates of blood from a handful of donors. Libraries were prepared by immunoSEQ multiplex PCR; TCRdb keeps only in-frame clonotypes and omits some of them. The table records roughly 60,000 clones, about 95% of them present only once. The specimen sequenced was PBMCs. These receptors all stem from a human donor in good health. Some clones in this sample may be carry-over from other donors' samples.

V is TRBV2 and J is TRBJ1-5; unclear D gene. Germline loops: CDR1 SNHLY, CDR2 FYNNEI. The CDR3 covers 14 residues. V was trimmed by 3 bases and J by 0 bases, leaving 6 bases between them. This CDR3 is CASSDSYSNQPQHF. CDR3 sequence (DNA): TGTGCCAGCAGTGACTCTTATAGCAATCAGCCCCAGCATTTT.

The rearrangement joins TRBV4-2 to TRBJ2-3, with D maybe TRBD2 (7 bases). Germline lookup yields CDR1 LGHNA and CDR2 YNFKEQ. Between the trimmed V and J ends, which lost 8 bases and 2 bases, there was a span of 14 bases. There are 14 residues in the CDR3. The CDR3 loop reads CASRGGVDTDTQYF. The DNA of the CDR3 is TGTGCCAGCCGCGGGGGCGTAGACACAGATACGCAGTATTTT.

The genes are TRBV11-2 and TRBJ1-6; 8 nucleotides line up with TRBD1. Unmatched junction bases numbered 5, after V lost 3 bases and J lost 7 bases. CDR3 size: 15 residues. Germline V CDR1 and CDR2: SGHAT, FQNNGV. The CDR3 DNA follows: TGTGCCAGCAGCTTTGGACAGGGTGGGAATTCACCCCTCCACTTT. Translation gives CASSFGQGGNSPLHF.

The chain employs TRBV2 and TRBJ2-1; 10 bases map to TRBD2. The V segment lost 3 bases and the J segment 1 base; nucleotides outside the gene matches: 9. The CDR3 has 18 residues. Germline CDR1 is SNHLY and CDR2 is FYNNEI. The CDR3 protein is CASSEGAGGVKSYNEQFF. The CDR3 DNA is TGTGCCAGCAGTGAGGGAGCGGGAGGGGTTAAGTCCTACAATGAGCAGTTCTTC.

The chain recombines TRBV6-5 with TRBJ2-7; D unresolved. This CDR3 spans 15 amino acids. Germline V gene data show CDR1 as MNHEY and CDR2 as SVGAGI. V was cut by 4 bases and J by 3 bases, with 16 bases left in between. The CDR3 DNA sequence: TGTGCCAGCAGTTCGATGACTGCAGTCCACTACGAGCAGTACTTC. Its protein product is CASSSMTAVHYEQYF.

J is TRBJ1-1 and V is TRBV9, with D uncertain. The germline V gene has CDR1 SGDLS and CDR2 YYNGEE. The length of the CDR3 is 14 residues. The V and J ends lost 0 bases and 4 bases respectively, with 10 bases between them. CDR3 bases: TGTGCCAGCAGCGTAGCTACGACTTTCACTGAAGCTTTCTTT. Residues: CASSVATTFTEAFF.

This chain uses TRBV10-3 with TRBJ2-7; the D gene is possibly TRBD2 (7 bases). The CDR3 extends over 18 amino acids. From germline, CDR1 is ENHRY and CDR2 SYGVKD. Deletions cut 0 bases from V and 6 bases from J, with 24 bases between. This CDR3 is CAISESRQPIEGGREQYF. The CDR3 coding sequence is TGTGCCATCAGTGAGTCGAGACAACCCATAGAGGGGGGGCGCGAGCAGTACTTC.

V gene TRBV5-1 combines with J gene TRBJ2-1; 9 nucleotides line up with TRBD2. Trimming cost V 0 bases and J 4 bases; bases outside gene matches: 5. The CDR3 contains 16 residues. CDR1 is SGHRS and CDR2 is YFSETQ in the germline V gene. The CDR3 loop is CASSLGGLAGYNEQFF. The CDR3 nucleotides are TGCGCCAGCAGCTTGGGGGGGCTAGCGGGGTACAATGAGCAGTTCTTC.

The genes are TRBV7-7 and TRBJ2-1, with 10 bases matching TRBD1. The V segment lost 5 bases and the J segment 11 bases; nucleotides outside the gene matches: 3. The CDR3 totals 12 residues. The germline V gene has CDR1 SSHAT and CDR2 FNYEAQ (reference sequence). CDR3 sequence reads: CASSPDRGKQFF. The DNA for the CDR3 is TGTGCCAGCAGCCCGGACAGGGGGAAGCAGTTCTTC.

The gene calls are TRBV2 and TRBJ1-4; 9 nucleotides align to TRBD1. Trimming at V came to 6 bases and at J to 5 bases, leaving 7 bases not matched to a gene. The germline V gene encodes CDR1 SNHLY and CDR2 FYNNEI. The CDR3 has 15 amino acids. CDR3 in amino acids: CASRGPGQGNEKLFF. Written as DNA, the CDR3 is TGTGCCAGCAGGGGGCCGGGACAGGGAAATGAAAAACTGTTTTTT.

The chain has TRBV2 and TRBJ2-3; 8 nucleotides line up with TRBD1. Germline V gene data show CDR1 as SNHLY and CDR2 as FYNNEI. V shed 0 bases, J shed 4 bases, and the junction held 12 bases outside the gene matches. The CDR3 has 18 amino acids. The CDR3 loop is CASSEASWDRMRPDTQYF. The CDR3 nucleotides are TGTGCCAGCAGTGAAGCTTCATGGGACAGGATGCGGCCAGATACGCAGTATTTT.

This clone was detected a few times. The chain links TRBV7-3 to TRBJ2-2; TRBD1 matches 9 bases. Germline CDR1 is SGHTA and CDR2 is FQGTGA. With V trimmed by 5 bases and J by 4 bases, 5 bases remained unmatched. This CDR3 region has 15 residues. CDR3 nucleotides: TGTGCCAGCAGCCTTGGGACAGGGAGCACCGGGGAGCTGTTTTTT. Amino acid sequence: CASSLGTGSTGELFF.

The CDR3 DNA sequence: TGTGCCAGCAGCCAAGCTTGGGGGACACCCAGGGATACGCAGTATTTT. Its protein product is CASSQAWGTPRDTQYF. The gene calls are TRBV4-2 and TRBJ2-3; a possible D gene is TRBD1 (6 bases). Germline values: CDR1 LGHNA, CDR2 YNFKEQ. V lost 1 base and J lost 6, with 17 bases in between. CDR3 length: 16 residues.

The chain couples TRBV4-1 to TRBJ2-1, with 12 bases fitting TRBD2. J gave up 9 bases and V 5 bases, and 8 bases lay outside the gene matches. This CDR3 has 15 residues. The V gene's germline CDR1 is MGHRA and CDR2 YSYEKL. The CDR3 loop reads CASSETPSGRGEQFF. In nucleotides, the CDR3 is TGCGCCAGCAGCGAGACGCCTAGCGGGAGGGGTGAGCAGTTCTTC.

CDR3 in amino acids: CASSPIAGRETQYF. The CDR3 DNA is TGTGCCAGCAGCCCAATAGCGGGGCGGGAGACCCAGTACTTC. The chain recombines TRBV11-2 with TRBJ2-5; 8 nucleotides align to TRBD2. V lost 5 bases, J lost 5 bases, and 7 bases stayed unmatched. This CDR3 comprises 14 residues. The germline V gene has CDR1 SGHAT and CDR2 FQNNGV.

The chain employs TRBV11-2 and TRBJ2-5; 12 bases fit TRBD2. The germline CDR1 and CDR2 sequences are SGHAT and FQNNGV. Losses at the gene ends were 1 base for V and 6 bases for J; bases not matched to a gene: 12. The CDR3 length is 18 residues. The CDR3 spells CASSLVLPASGRAQTQYF. The CDR3 DNA follows: TGTGCCAGCAGCTTAGTTCTCCCGGCTAGCGGGAGGGCCCAGACCCAGTACTTC.

This CDR3 reads CASSTSGGARRDEKLFF. The CDR3 DNA reads TGTGCCAGCAGCACTTCTGGGGGGGCACGAAGGGATGAAAAACTGTTTTTT. The chain couples TRBV5-4 to TRBJ1-4; D perhaps matches TRBD1 (6 bases). Germline-derived CDR1 and CDR2 are SGHNT and YYREEE (reference sequence). V lost 4 bases, J lost 6 bases, and 22 bases lay in between. The CDR3 consists of 17 residues.

This chain links TRBV27 with TRBJ1-2; unclear D gene. Trimming cost V 4 bases and J 2 bases, with 8 bases left between them. The length of the CDR3 is 13 residues. Germline V CDR1 and CDR2: MNHEY, SMNVEV (reference sequence). As DNA, the CDR3 is TGTGCCAGCAGTTATACTAAGAACTATGGCTACACCTTC. It specifies CASSYTKNYGYTF.

The CDR3 region has the DNA TGTGCCAGCAGCGTAGGTTTGACAGTCCCCAACACTGAAGCTTTCTTT. Encoded protein: CASSVGLTVPNTEAFF. V usage is TRBV9 and J usage is TRBJ1-1, with D possibly being TRBD1 (5 bases). The CDR3 is 16 residues long. CDR1 and CDR2 (germline): SGDLS, YYNGEE. V was pared by 0 bases and J by 2 bases, with 14 bases between.

In DNA form, the CDR3 reads TGTGCCAGCAGCCCGCAGCGAGGGTCCTACGAGCAGTACTTC. Protein product: CASSPQRGSYEQYF. V is TRBV7-2 and J is TRBJ2-7; D might be TRBD2 (5 bases). V lost 5 bases and J 1 base, leaving 12 bases between the germline ends. Germline V gene lookup returns CDR1 SGHTA and CDR2 FQGNSA. This CDR3 comprises 14 residues. Full variable domain (rest looked up from reference TRBV7-2 and TRBJ2-7): GAGVSQSPSNKVTEKGKDVELRCDPISGHTALYWYRQSLGQGLEFLIYFQGNSAPDKSGLPSDRFSAERTGGSVSTLTIQRTQQEDSAVYLCASSPQRGSYEQYFGPGTRLTVT.

This chain joins TRBV4-1 and TRBJ1-2; TRBD1 aligns across 9 bases. The CDR3 is made up of 16 amino acids. With 1 base clipped from V and 7 bases from J, the junction kept 10 bases outside the gene matches. The germline CDR1 and CDR2 sequences are MGHRA and YSYEKL. Written as DNA, the CDR3 is TGCGCCAGCAGCCAAGTTCCCTACAGGGGGCCGGGTGGCTACACCTTC. Translating gives CASSQVPYRGPGGYTF.

The CDR3 loop is CASSQSRDRVYEQYF. CDR3 nucleotides: TGCGCCAGCAGCCAAAGCCGGGACAGGGTGTACGAGCAGTACTTC. This chain joins TRBV4-3 and TRBJ2-7, with TRBD1 identical over 9 bases. The CDR3 spans 15 residues. J gave up 4 bases and V 2 bases, and 6 bases lay outside the gene matches. Per the germline V gene, CDR1 is LGHNA and CDR2 is YSLEER.

The V gene is TRBV6-6, the J gene TRBJ2-7; 8 bases agree with TRBD2. With V trimmed by 6 bases and J by 1 base, 5 bases remained unmatched. CDR3 length: 14 amino acids. Germline V CDR1 and CDR2: MNHNY, SVGAGI (reference sequence). The DNA for the CDR3 is TGTGCCAGCAGCCCGGGAGGGGGTTCCTACGAGCAGTACTTC. It yields the protein CASSPGGGSYEQYF.

CDR3 region: CASSLGGQGNSPLHF. CDR3 sequence (DNA): TGTGCCAGCAGCTTGGGGGGACAGGGGAATTCACCCCTCCACTTT. The chain has TRBV5-4 and TRBJ1-6; 10 bases line up with TRBD1. Germline assignment: CDR1 SGHNT and CDR2 YYREEE (reference sequence). The CDR3 sequence is 15 residues long. V lost 0 bases to trimming and J lost 7 bases; unmatched junction nucleotides: 1.

V and J are TRBV6-5 and TRBJ2-1; D may be TRBD2 (5 bases). Germline-derived CDR1 and CDR2 are MNHEY and SVGAGI. V lost 5 bases and J 9 bases, leaving 14 bases between the germline ends. The CDR3 has 13 residues. The CDR3 DNA sequence: TGTGCCAGCAGTACCCGGGCCCGGGGTGAGCAGTTCTTC. It codes for CASSTRARGEQFF.

The rearrangement joins TRBV5-1 to TRBJ2-1; 9 bases agree with TRBD1. V lost 4 bases, J lost 7 bases, and 6 bases stayed unmatched. In germline, CDR1 is SGHRS, CDR2 YFSETQ. The CDR3 totals 14 residues. The CDR3, as DNA: TGCGCCAGCAGCGCTGCTGACAGGGGGAATGAGCAGTTCTTC. It is translated as CASSAADRGNEQFF. Together with reference TRBV5-1 and TRBJ2-1, the CDR3 gives the full variable domain: KAGVTQTPRYLIKTRGQQVTLSCSPISGHRSVSWYQQTPGQGLQFLFEYFSETQRNKGNFPGRFSGRQFSNSRSEMNVSTLELGDSALYLCASSAADRGNEQFFGPGTRLTVL.